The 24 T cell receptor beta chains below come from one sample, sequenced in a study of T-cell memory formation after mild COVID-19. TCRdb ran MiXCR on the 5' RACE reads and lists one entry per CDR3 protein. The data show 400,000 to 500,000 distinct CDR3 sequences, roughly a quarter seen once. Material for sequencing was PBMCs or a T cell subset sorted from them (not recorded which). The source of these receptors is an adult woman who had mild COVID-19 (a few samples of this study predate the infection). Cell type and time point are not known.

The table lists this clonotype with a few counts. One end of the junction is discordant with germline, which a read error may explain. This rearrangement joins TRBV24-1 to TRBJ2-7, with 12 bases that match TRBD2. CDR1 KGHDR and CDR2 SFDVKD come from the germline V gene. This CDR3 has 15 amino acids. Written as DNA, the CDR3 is TGTGCCGCCAGTGACCTAGCGGGAGGGCCCCACGAGCAGTACTTC. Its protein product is CAASDLAGGPHEQYF.

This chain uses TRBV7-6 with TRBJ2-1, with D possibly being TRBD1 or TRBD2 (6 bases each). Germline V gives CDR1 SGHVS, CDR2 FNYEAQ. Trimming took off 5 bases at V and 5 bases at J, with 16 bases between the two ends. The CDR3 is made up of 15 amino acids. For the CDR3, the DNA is TGTGCCAGCAGCCGCTGGGGGGCTCTGGACAATGAGCAGTTCTTC. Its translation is CASSRWGALDNEQFF.

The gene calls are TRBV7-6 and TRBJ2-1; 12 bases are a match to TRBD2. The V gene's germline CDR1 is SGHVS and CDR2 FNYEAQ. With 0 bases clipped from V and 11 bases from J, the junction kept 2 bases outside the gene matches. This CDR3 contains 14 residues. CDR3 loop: CASSLATSGRKQFF. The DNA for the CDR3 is TGTGCCAGCAGCTTAGCAACTAGCGGGAGGAAGCAGTTCTTC.

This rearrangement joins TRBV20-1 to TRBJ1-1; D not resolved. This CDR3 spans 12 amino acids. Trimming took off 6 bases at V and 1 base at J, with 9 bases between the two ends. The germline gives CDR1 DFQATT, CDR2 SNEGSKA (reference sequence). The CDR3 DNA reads TGCAGTGCGGTCGTAGGGAACACTGAAGCTTTCTTT. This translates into CSAVVGNTEAFF.

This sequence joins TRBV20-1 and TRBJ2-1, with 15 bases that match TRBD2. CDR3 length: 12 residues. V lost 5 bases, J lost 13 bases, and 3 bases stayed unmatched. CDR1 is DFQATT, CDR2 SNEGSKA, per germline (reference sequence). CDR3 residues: CSAGTSGRNQFF. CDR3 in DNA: TGCAGTGCTGGGACTAGCGGGAGGAATCAGTTCTTC.

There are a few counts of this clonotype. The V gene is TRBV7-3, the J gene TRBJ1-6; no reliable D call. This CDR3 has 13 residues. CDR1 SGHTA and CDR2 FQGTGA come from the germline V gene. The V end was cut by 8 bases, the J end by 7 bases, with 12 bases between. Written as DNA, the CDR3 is TGTGCCAGCGGAGAAGTAGGGAATTCACCCCTCCACTTT. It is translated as CASGEVGNSPLHF. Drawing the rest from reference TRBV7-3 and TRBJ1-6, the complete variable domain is GAGVSQTPSNKVTEKGKYVELRCDPISGHTALYWYRQSLGQGPEFLIYFQGTGAADDSGLPNDRFFAVRPEGSVSTLKIQRTERGDSAVYLCASGEVGNSPLHFGNGTRLTVT.

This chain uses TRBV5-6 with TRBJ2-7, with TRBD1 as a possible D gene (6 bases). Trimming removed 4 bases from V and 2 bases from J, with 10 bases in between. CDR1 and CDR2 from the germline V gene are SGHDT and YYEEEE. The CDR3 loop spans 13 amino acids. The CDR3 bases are TGTGCCAGCAGCGCAGGGGACGCCTACGAGCAGTACTTC. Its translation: CASSAGDAYEQYF.

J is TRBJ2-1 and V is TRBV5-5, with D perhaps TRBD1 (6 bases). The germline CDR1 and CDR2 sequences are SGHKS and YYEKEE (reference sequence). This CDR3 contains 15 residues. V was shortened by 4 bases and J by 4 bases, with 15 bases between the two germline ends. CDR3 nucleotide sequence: TGTGCCAGCAGCCCTTACCCAGACAGGTACAATGAGCAGTTCTTC. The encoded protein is CASSPYPDRYNEQFF.

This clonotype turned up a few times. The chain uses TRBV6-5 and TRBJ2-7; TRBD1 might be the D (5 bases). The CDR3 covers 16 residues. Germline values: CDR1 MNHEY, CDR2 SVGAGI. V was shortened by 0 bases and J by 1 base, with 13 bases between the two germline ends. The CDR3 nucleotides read TGTGCCAGCAGTTACTCGGCAGGGATGGGATCCTACGAGCAGTACTTC. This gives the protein CASSYSAGMGSYEQYF.

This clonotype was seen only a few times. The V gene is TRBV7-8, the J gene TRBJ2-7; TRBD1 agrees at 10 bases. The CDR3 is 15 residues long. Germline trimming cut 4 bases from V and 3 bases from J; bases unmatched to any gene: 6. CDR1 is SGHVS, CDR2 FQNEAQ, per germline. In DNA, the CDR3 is TGTGCCAGCAGCTCCCCGGGACAGGGGCTCTACGAGCAGTACTTC. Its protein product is CASSSPGQGLYEQYF.

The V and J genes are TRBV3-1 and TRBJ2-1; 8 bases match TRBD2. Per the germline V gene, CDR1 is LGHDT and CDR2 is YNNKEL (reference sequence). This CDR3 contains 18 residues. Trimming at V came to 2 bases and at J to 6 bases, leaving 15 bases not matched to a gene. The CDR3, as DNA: TGTGCCAGCAGCCAAATGTTTAGCGGGAAGCGGGGGAGCAATGAGCAGTTCTTC. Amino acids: CASSQMFSGKRGSNEQFF.

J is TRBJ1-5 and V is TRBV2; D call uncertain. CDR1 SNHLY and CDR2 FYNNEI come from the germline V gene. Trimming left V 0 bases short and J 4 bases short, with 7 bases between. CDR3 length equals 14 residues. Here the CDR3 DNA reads TGTGCCAGCAGTGAAGCCTCGGGGAATCAGCCCCAGCATTTT. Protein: CASSEASGNQPQHF.

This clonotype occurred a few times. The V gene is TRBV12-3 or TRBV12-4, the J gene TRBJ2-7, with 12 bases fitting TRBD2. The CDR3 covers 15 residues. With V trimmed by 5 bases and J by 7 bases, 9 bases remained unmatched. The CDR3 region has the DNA TGTGCCAGCAGTCCCGGGACTAGCGGGCTCCTGGAGCAGTACTTC. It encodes CASSPGTSGLLEQYF.

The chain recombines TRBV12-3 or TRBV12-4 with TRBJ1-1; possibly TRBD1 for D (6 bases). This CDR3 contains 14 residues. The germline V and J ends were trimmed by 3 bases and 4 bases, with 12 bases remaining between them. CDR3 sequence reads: CASSFTQGLTEAFF. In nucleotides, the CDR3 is TGTGCCAGCAGTTTCACCCAGGGGCTCACTGAAGCTTTCTTT.

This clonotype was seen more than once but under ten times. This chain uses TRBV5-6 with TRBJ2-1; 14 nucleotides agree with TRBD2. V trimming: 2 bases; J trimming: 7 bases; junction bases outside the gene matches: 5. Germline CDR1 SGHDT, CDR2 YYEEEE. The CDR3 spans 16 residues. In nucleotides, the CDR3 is TGTGCCAGCAGCTTCCGGACTAGCGGGAGGTATAATGAGCAGTTCTTC. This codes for CASSFRTSGRYNEQFF.

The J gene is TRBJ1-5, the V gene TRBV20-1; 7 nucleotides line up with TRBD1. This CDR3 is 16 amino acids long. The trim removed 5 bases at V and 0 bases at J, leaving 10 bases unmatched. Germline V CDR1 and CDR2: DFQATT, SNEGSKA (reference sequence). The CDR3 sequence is CSAGVSYRGSNQPQHF. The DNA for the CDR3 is TGCAGTGCTGGAGTGTCTTACAGGGGTAGCAATCAGCCCCAGCATTTT.

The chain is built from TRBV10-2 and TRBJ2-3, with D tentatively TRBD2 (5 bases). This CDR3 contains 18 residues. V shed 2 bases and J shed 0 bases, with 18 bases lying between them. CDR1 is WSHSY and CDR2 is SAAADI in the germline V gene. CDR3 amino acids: CASSEIRLASTSTDTQYF. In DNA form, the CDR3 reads TGCGCCAGCAGTGAGATCCGGTTGGCTAGCACAAGCACAGATACGCAGTATTTT.

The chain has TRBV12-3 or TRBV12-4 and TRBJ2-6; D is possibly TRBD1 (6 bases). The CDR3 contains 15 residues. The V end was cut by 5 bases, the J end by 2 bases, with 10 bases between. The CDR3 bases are TGTGCCAGCAGTCAGAGGACAGCTGGGGCCAACGTCCTGACTTTC. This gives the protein CASSQRTAGANVLTF.

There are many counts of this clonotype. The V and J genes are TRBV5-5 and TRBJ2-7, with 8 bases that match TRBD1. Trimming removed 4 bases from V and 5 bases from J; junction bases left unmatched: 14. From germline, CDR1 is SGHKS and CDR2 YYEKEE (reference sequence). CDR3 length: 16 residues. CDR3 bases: TGTGCCAGCAGCCCGGTGGAGGGACAGGTCTTCAACGAGCAGTACTTC. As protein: CASSPVEGQVFNEQYF.

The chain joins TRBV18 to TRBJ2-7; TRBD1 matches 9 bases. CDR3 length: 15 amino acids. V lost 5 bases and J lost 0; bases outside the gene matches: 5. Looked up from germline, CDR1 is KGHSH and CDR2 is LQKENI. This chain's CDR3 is CASSAGQGFSYEQYF. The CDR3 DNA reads TGTGCCAGCTCAGCAGGACAGGGGTTCTCCTACGAGCAGTACTTC.

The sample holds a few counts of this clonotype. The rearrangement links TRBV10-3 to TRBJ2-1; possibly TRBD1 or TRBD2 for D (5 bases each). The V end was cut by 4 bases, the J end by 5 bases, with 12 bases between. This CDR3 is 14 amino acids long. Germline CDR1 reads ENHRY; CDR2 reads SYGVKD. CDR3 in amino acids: CAISGGTGNNEQFF. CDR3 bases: TGTGCCATCAGTGGTGGGACGGGGAACAATGAGCAGTTCTTC.

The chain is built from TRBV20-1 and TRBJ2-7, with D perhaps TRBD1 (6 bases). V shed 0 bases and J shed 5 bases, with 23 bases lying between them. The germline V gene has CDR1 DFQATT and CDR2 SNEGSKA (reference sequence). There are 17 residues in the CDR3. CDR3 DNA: TGCAGTGCTAGAGATCGCCTCCCCGGAGAAAACAGGGACGAGCAGTACTTC. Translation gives CSARDRLPGENRDEQYF.

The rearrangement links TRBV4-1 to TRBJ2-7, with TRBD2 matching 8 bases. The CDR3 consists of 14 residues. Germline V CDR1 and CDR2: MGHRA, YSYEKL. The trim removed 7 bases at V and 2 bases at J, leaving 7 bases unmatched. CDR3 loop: CASKKAGAAYEQYF. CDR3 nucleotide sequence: TGCGCCAGCAAAAAAGCGGGGGCCGCCTACGAGCAGTACTTC.

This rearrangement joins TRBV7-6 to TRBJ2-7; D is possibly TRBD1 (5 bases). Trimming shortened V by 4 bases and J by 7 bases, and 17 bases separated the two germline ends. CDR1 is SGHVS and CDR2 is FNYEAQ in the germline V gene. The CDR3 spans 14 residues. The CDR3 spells CASSSTETYREQYF. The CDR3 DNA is TGTGCCAGCAGCTCGACAGAGACCTACCGTGAGCAGTACTTC.